The 13 T cell receptor beta chains below were found in one sample sequenced in a study of CD8 T cells in ankylosing spondylitis. MiXCR was run by TCRdb on the 5' RACE reads, yielding one entry per CDR3 protein. The data contain some 140,000 distinct CDR3 sequences, 7% to 8% of them seen just once; the ten biggest clones take up 9.5% to 15%. Specimen: blood, either unsorted or a sorted T cell fraction (not recorded which). The receptors originated from a female donor with ankylosing spondylitis or in good health (not recorded which).

This clonotype was seen many times. The chain joins TRBV20-1 to TRBJ2-7; TRBD1 aligns across 7 bases. Germline values: CDR1 DFQATT, CDR2 SNEGSKA (reference sequence). Unmatched junction bases numbered 8, after V lost 1 base and J lost 2 bases. The length of the CDR3 is 15 residues. The CDR3 protein is CSARARQGPPYEQYF. CDR3 coding DNA: TGCAGTGCTAGAGCTCGACAGGGTCCTCCCTACGAGCAGTACTTC.

This clonotype showed up many times. The chain carries TRBV6-1 and TRBJ1-2, with TRBD1 matching over 7 bases. This CDR3 is 13 amino acids long. The V and J ends lost 6 bases and 4 bases, in that order; junction bases with no gene match: 5. The germline gives CDR1 MNHNS, CDR2 SASEGT. CDR3 sequence reads: CASSDRVGYGYTF. The CDR3 coding sequence is TGTGCCAGCAGCGACAGGGTTGGCTATGGCTACACCTTC.

This clonotype was seen at least ten times. The CDR3: CSVGASLYNEQFF. In DNA form, the CDR3 reads TGCAGCGTTGGGGCCTCTCTCTACAATGAGCAGTTCTTC. This rearrangement joins TRBV29-1 to TRBJ2-1, with no clear D. The ends were cut back, 4 bases at V and 3 bases at J, with 10 bases in the middle. Germline CDR1 reads SQVTM; CDR2 reads ANQGSEA. The CDR3 is 13 residues long.

This clonotype was counted many times. V is TRBV7-8 and J is TRBJ2-3; perhaps TRBD2 as D (5 bases). Trimming left V 8 bases short and J 2 bases short, with 17 bases between. CDR1 is SGHVS and CDR2 is FQNEAQ in the germline V gene. The CDR3 runs 15 residues. As DNA, the CDR3 is TGTGCCAGCTCACCCCTAGCAGTATCCACAGATACGCAGTATTTT. Its protein is CASSPLAVSTDTQYF.

This clonotype has a count of ten or more. The rearrangement uses TRBV20-1 and TRBJ1-1, with TRBD1 as a possible D gene (6 bases). Germline CDR1 DFQATT, CDR2 SNEGSKA (reference sequence). CDR3 length: 16 residues. Trimming stripped 5 bases from V and 4 bases from J, with 23 bases between. The CDR3 region is CSAVQGAGGGTTEAFF. DNA for the CDR3: TGCAGTGCTGTACAGGGAGCAGGTGGTGGTACCACTGAAGCTTTCTTT.

This clonotype was counted ten times or more. The chain links TRBV21-1 to TRBJ2-7; the table gives TRBD1 as D, unverified against the DNA. TRBV21-1 is listed as a pseudogene. CDR3 size: 16 residues. The CDR3 loop is CASSEVTGVSSYEQYF. CDR3 nucleotides: TGTGCCAGCAGCGAGGTAACAGGGGTGAGCTCCTACGAGCAGTACTTC.

This clonotype was observed at least ten times. This rearrangement joins TRBV6-5 to TRBJ1-1; D is unclear. With 0 bases removed from V and 11 bases from J, the gap between germline ends came to 13 bases. This CDR3 has 13 residues. CDR1 MNHEY and CDR2 SVGAGI come from the germline V gene. The DNA of the CDR3 is TGTGCCAGCAGTTACTCGACTACAGACGGGGCTTTCTTT. This sequence encodes CASSYSTTDGAFF.

This clonotype was counted many times. The rearrangement joins TRBV6-5 to TRBJ1-6; D gene unclear. The CDR3 runs 13 residues. Looked up from germline, CDR1 is MNHEY and CDR2 is SVGAGI. Trimming removed 4 bases at V and 9 bases at J, with 10 bases between. DNA of the CDR3: TGTGCCAGCAGTTTAAGGGATGTTTCACCCCTCCACTTT. It yields the protein CASSLRDVSPLHF.

Comment on this clonotype: A much more abundant neighbour one base away suggests this may be a read error. This sequence joins TRBV7-6 and TRBJ1-5, with 7 positions matching TRBD1. The CDR3 spans 16 residues. Germline CDR1 reads SGHVS; CDR2 reads FNYEAQ. CDR3 bases: TGTGCCAGCAGCTTAAAGGGAGGGGGCGCCGATCAGCACCAGCATTTT. Translated, it gives CASSLKGGGADQHQHF.

This clonotype came up many times. The chain couples TRBV24-1 to TRBJ2-1, with 8 bases fitting TRBD1. CDR3 length: 15 amino acids. V was pared by 5 bases and J by 5 bases, with 7 bases of the junction left unmatched. Germline CDR1 reads KGHDR; CDR2 reads SFDVKD. CDR3 DNA: TGTGCCACCAGTGCAGGGGGGACAGGAAACAATGAGCAGTTCTTC. Translated: CATSAGGTGNNEQFF.

This clonotype was detected many times. DNA of the CDR3: TGCGCCAGCAGCTCGGACCCGAACAGGGGCTACGAGCAGTACTTC. Translated, it gives CASSSDPNRGYEQYF. The chain couples TRBV5-1 to TRBJ2-7; 7 nucleotides agree with TRBD1. The CDR3 length is 15 residues. V shed 3 bases and J 3 bases; nucleotides not matched to a gene: 9. CDR1 is SGHRS, CDR2 YFSETQ, per germline.

There are many counts of this clonotype. The V gene is TRBV7-3, the J gene TRBJ1-1, with D uncertain. Trimming shortened V by 1 base and J by 4 bases, and 10 bases separated the two germline ends. CDR3 size: 14 residues. Per the germline V gene, CDR1 is SGHTA and CDR2 is FQGTGA. CDR3 loop: CASSLNGLGTEAFF. The CDR3 DNA sequence: TGTGCCAGCAGCTTAAATGGGTTAGGCACTGAAGCTTTCTTT.

This clonotype was seen repeatedly, ten times or more. The chain carries TRBV4-2 and TRBJ2-1; a weak D match, TRBD1 (6 bases). Trimming removed 2 bases from V and 1 base from J, with 15 bases in between. Germline V lookup: CDR1 LGHNA, CDR2 YNFKEQ. The CDR3 length is 17 residues. The CDR3 sequence is CASSQLGQIGSYNEQFF. CDR3 nucleotide sequence: TGTGCCAGCAGCCAACTAGGACAGATAGGATCCTACAATGAGCAGTTCTTC.